Shown below are 25 T cell receptor beta chains from a single sample sequenced in a study of graft-versus-host responses after intestinal transplantation. No antigens are known for them. The data were produced by immunoSEQ multiplex PCR, yet TCRdb's version contains in-frame clones alone and is incomplete. The sample carries around 130,000 clones, approximately 92% recorded once. Source: unstimulated CD4+ T cells sorted from spleen or lymph node cells, taken before intestinal transplant. The receptors derive from a human donor who received an intestinal transplant.

The genes are TRBV11-3 and TRBJ2-6; D is unclear. V was trimmed by 5 bases and J by 0 bases, leaving 5 bases between them. Germline CDR1 SGHNT, CDR2 YENEEA. The CDR3 consists of 14 residues. In nucleotides, the CDR3 is TGTGCCAGCAGCCCAATCTCTGGGGCCAACGTCCTGACTTTC. Residues: CASSPISGANVLTF. The whole variable domain, remainder taken from reference TRBV11-3 and TRBJ2-6, is EAGVVQSPRYKIIEKKQPVAFWCNPISGHNTLYWYLQNLGQGPELLIRYENEEAVDDSQLPKDRFSAERLKGVDSTLKIQPAELGDSAVYLCASSPISGANVLTFGAGSRLTVL.

The rearrangement links TRBV7-7 to TRBJ1-3; no clear D. Germline assignment: CDR1 SSHAT and CDR2 FNYEAQ (reference sequence). The germline V and J ends were trimmed by 0 bases and 4 bases, with 4 bases remaining between them. The CDR3 has 13 amino acids. The CDR3 is CASSLAAGNTIYF. The CDR3 coding sequence is TGTGCCAGCAGCTTAGCAGCGGGAAACACCATATATTTT.

The chain links TRBV7-6 to TRBJ2-1; 11 bases match TRBD2. The J segment lost 10 bases and the V segment lost 5 bases, leaving 13 bases of the junction unmatched. CDR1 SGHVS and CDR2 FNYEAQ come from the germline V gene. The CDR3 runs to 16 residues. The chain's CDR3 is CASSQIAGGPWLEQFF. The CDR3 DNA reads TGTGCCAGCAGCCAGATAGCGGGGGGGCCTTGGTTGGAGCAGTTCTTC.

This chain joins TRBV10-3 and TRBJ2-7; the D is unclear. The germline V gene has CDR1 ENHRY and CDR2 SYGVKD. The CDR3 loop spans 15 amino acids. Between the trimmed V and J ends, which lost 3 bases and 0 bases, there was a span of 12 bases. The CDR3 loop is CAISDRTTTSYEQYF. The DNA of the CDR3 is TGTGCCATCAGTGACCGTACAACTACCTCCTACGAGCAGTACTTC.

This clone was found once. The chain carries TRBV19 and TRBJ1-2, with D possibly matching TRBD1 (5 bases). Germline values: CDR1 LNHDA, CDR2 SQIVND (reference sequence). The CDR3 loop spans 11 amino acids. V lost 4 bases and J lost 8, with 8 bases in between. CDR3 DNA sequence: TGTGCCAGTAGTACAGGGTACGGCTACACCTTC. Translation gives CASSTGYGYTF.

The V gene is TRBV7-8, the J gene TRBJ2-3; D is perhaps TRBD2 (7 bases). Trimming removed 5 bases at V and 6 bases at J, with 15 bases between. There are 14 residues in the CDR3. Germline V lookup: CDR1 SGHVS, CDR2 FQNEAQ. CDR3 in amino acids: CASSRRAGADTQYF. In DNA form, the CDR3 reads TGTGCCAGCAGCCGGCGGGCGGGGGCCGATACGCAGTATTTT.

CDR3 sequence (DNA): TGTGCCAGCAGCCGCCCGGGCGTCACTGAAGCTTTCTTT. Translation: CASSRPGVTEAFF. This chain connects TRBV5-4 to TRBJ1-1; D gene unclear. Germline CDR1 SGHNT, CDR2 YYREEE (reference sequence). The CDR3 covers 13 residues. V was cut by 4 bases and J by 4 bases, with 11 bases left in between.

This sequence joins TRBV4-1 and TRBJ1-3; D gene uncertain. V was clipped by 3 bases and J by 0 bases, with 9 bases between them. Germline-derived CDR1 and CDR2 are MGHRA and YSYEKL. CDR3 size: 15 residues. The CDR3 protein is CASSQTRGSGNTIYF. The CDR3 DNA sequence: TGCGCCAGCAGCCAGACGCGGGGCTCTGGAAACACCATATATTTT.

Note on this clone: The junction does not match germline at one end; this may be a read error. Other DNA sequences in this sample translate to the same CDR3. The chain carries TRBV7-9 and TRBJ2-2; 8 nucleotides match TRBD1. Per germline, CDR1 SEHNR and CDR2 FQNEAQ (reference sequence). The CDR3 has 16 amino acids. The CDR3 region has the DNA TGTGCCAGCAGCTTGCAGGGGGCGCCGGACACAGGGGAGCTGTTTTTT. Translation: CASSLQGAPDTGELFF.

The rearrangement joins TRBV11-3 to TRBJ2-1; D might be TRBD1 or TRBD2, each matching 5 bases. The germline V and J ends were trimmed by 0 bases and 6 bases, with 15 bases remaining between them. Germline V CDR1 and CDR2: SGHNT, YENEEA. There are 16 residues in the CDR3. CDR3 sequence reads: CASSLEGTPSANEQFF. Written as DNA, the CDR3 is TGTGCCAGCAGCTTAGAAGGGACCCCGTCCGCCAATGAGCAGTTCTTC.

This clone was recorded only once. The chain combines TRBV4-2 with TRBJ2-7; 7 bases align to TRBD1. Germline CDR1 and CDR2: LGHNA and YNFKEQ. The CDR3 runs to 17 residues. The junction had 17 bases not matched to a gene; V was cut back by 5 bases and J by 4 bases. The CDR3 reads CASSFRAVRGQSYEQYF. CDR3 in DNA: TGTGCCAGCAGCTTCAGAGCGGTGAGGGGGCAATCATACGAGCAGTACTTC.

V gene TRBV5-8 combines with J gene TRBJ1-2; possible D gene TRBD1, 5 bases. CDR3 length: 13 amino acids. Trimming took off 2 bases at V and 3 bases at J, with 8 bases between the two ends. Germline V gene sequence: CDR1 SGHTS, CDR2 YDEGEE. This CDR3 is CASSFPGHYGYTF. The CDR3, as DNA: TGTGCCAGCAGCTTTCCAGGGCACTATGGCTACACCTTC.

The V gene is TRBV6-1, the J gene TRBJ2-5; D possibly corresponds to TRBD2 (6 bases). This CDR3 is 14 amino acids long. Germline CDR1 MNHNS, CDR2 SASEGT. Trimming removed 7 bases from V and 1 base from J, with 13 bases in between. CDR3 DNA: TGTGCCAGCAAATCTAGCGTGGGCCAAGAGACCCAGTACTTC. Its protein is CASKSSVGQETQYF.

The chain uses TRBV18 and TRBJ2-3, with 14 bases that match TRBD2. The CDR3 runs 15 residues. The germline CDR1 and CDR2 sequences are KGHSH and LQKENI. V was pared by 3 bases and J by 6 bases, with 2 bases of the junction left unmatched. CDR3: CASSPRTSGGDTQYF. CDR3 DNA: TGTGCCAGCTCACCGCGGACTAGCGGGGGGGATACGCAGTATTTT.

This CDR3 reads CASGQGPNYGYTF. The CDR3 bases are TGTGCCAGCGGACAGGGGCCTAACTATGGCTACACCTTC. The chain carries TRBV5-6 and TRBJ1-2; 9 bases map to TRBD1. Germline loops: CDR1 SGHDT, CDR2 YYEEEE. With V trimmed by 7 bases and J by 0 bases, 1 base remained unmatched. This CDR3 comprises 13 residues. Combining the CDR3 with reference TRBV5-6 and TRBJ1-2 gives the whole variable domain DAGVTQSPTHLIKTRGQQVTLRCSPKSGHDTVSWYQQALGQGPQFIFQYYEEEERQRGNFPDRFSGHQFPNYSSELNVNALLLGDSALYLCASGQGPNYGYTFGSGTRLTVV.

The chain recombines TRBV5-1 with TRBJ1-5; 9 bases match TRBD1. This CDR3 spans 16 amino acids. The V and J ends lost 4 bases and 3 bases, in that order; junction bases with no gene match: 8. Germline V gene data show CDR1 as SGHRS and CDR2 as YFSETQ. CDR3 loop: CASSEGGTGSNQPQHF. In nucleotides, the CDR3 is TGCGCCAGCAGCGAGGGGGGGACAGGGTCCAATCAGCCCCAGCATTTT. The entire variable domain, with the rest obtained from reference TRBV5-1 and TRBJ1-5, is as follows: KAGVTQTPRYLIKTRGQQVTLSCSPISGHRSVSWYQQTPGQGLQFLFEYFSETQRNKGNFPGRFSGRQFSNSRSEMNVSTLELGDSALYLCASSEGGTGSNQPQHFGDGTRLSIL.

This clone was detected a few times. The J gene is TRBJ2-3, the V gene TRBV6-5; D possibly uses TRBD1 or TRBD2 (5 bases each). V lost 10 bases and J 6 bases, leaving 17 bases between the germline ends. Germline V lookup: CDR1 MNHEY, CDR2 SVGAGI. This CDR3 region has 13 residues. The CDR3 here is CAIKDPGPDTQYF. DNA of the CDR3: TGTGCCATCAAAGACCCGGGGCCCGATACGCAGTATTTT.

This chain uses TRBV7-6 with TRBJ1-2, with TRBD1 matching over 8 bases. The germline gives CDR1 SGHVS, CDR2 FNYEAQ. There are 16 residues in the CDR3. Trimming at V came to 1 base and at J to 7 bases, leaving 11 bases not matched to a gene. The CDR3 bases are TGTGCCAGCAGCTTAGAAGCTCCGGACAGGGAAACTGGCTACACCTTC. This encodes CASSLEAPDRETGYTF.

This clone has only one observation. The chain joins TRBV6-6 to TRBJ1-6, with D perhaps TRBD1 (6 bases). V gave up 9 bases and J gave up 7 bases, with 13 bases separating them. This CDR3 is 13 amino acids long. The germline CDR1 and CDR2 sequences are MNHNY and SVGAGI (reference sequence). The CDR3 here is CASPGRGNSPLHF. The CDR3 nucleotides are TGTGCCAGTCCGGGCAGGGGCAATTCACCCCTCCACTTT.

This clone was seen only a few times. The chain couples TRBV19 to TRBJ2-7, with 11 bases matching TRBD2. This CDR3 comprises 16 residues. Losses at the gene ends were 4 bases for V and 1 base for J; bases not matched to a gene: 6. Per germline, CDR1 LNHDA and CDR2 SQIVND (reference sequence). CDR3 sequence (DNA): TGTGCCAGTAGTAGAAGACTAGCGGGGTCTTCCTACGAGCAGTACTTC. This translates into CASSRRLAGSSYEQYF.

The CDR3: CASSLYPDGSYEQYF. The CDR3 DNA follows: TGCGCCAGCAGCCTGTACCCGGACGGATCCTACGAGCAGTACTTC. The chain uses TRBV4-1 and TRBJ2-7; the D is unclear. Germline CDR1 MGHRA, CDR2 YSYEKL. V lost 4 bases to trimming and J lost 1 base, with 14 bases between them. The CDR3 totals 15 residues.

The rearrangement joins TRBV18 to TRBJ2-7, with D possibly being TRBD2 (6 bases). The CDR3 totals 16 residues. With 2 bases removed from V and 1 base from J, the gap between germline ends came to 15 bases. Germline V gene sequence: CDR1 KGHSH, CDR2 LQKENI. The CDR3 region is CASSPEGGKKSYEQYF. The CDR3 DNA reads TGTGCCAGCTCACCAGAGGGCGGGAAGAAATCCTACGAGCAGTACTTC.

This chain joins TRBV7-6 and TRBJ2-7; D unclear. Germline values: CDR1 SGHVS, CDR2 FNYEAQ. The CDR3 totals 16 residues. V lost 1 base, J lost 1 base, and 14 bases lay in between. CDR3 nucleotides: TGTGCCAGCAGCTTAGGAGGTACTGGAGCATCCTACGAGCAGTACTTC. This encodes CASSLGGTGASYEQYF.

The genes are TRBV30 and TRBJ1-6, with TRBD1 matching over 10 bases. Trimming at V came to 2 bases and at J to 7 bases, leaving 2 bases not matched to a gene. This CDR3 is 14 amino acids long. Germline V gene data show CDR1 as GTSNPN and CDR2 as SVGIG (reference sequence). This chain's CDR3 is CAWSPGQGNSPLHF. Written as DNA, the CDR3 is TGTGCCTGGAGTCCGGGACAGGGGAATTCACCCCTCCACTTT.

This chain connects TRBV7-8 to TRBJ2-3; D call uncertain. The V gene lost 1 base and the J gene lost 7 bases, with 18 bases spanning the gap. CDR1 and CDR2 (germline): SGHVS, FQNEAQ. The CDR3 extends over 16 amino acids. CDR3 sequence reads: CASSLGWLVVGHTQYF. As DNA, the CDR3 is TGTGCCAGCAGCTTAGGATGGCTAGTTGTTGGGCATACGCAGTATTTT.